These 12 T cell receptor beta chains came from one sample sequenced in a study of identical twins. One entry per CDR3 protein results from TCRdb running MiXCR on the 5' RACE reads. The sample has 350,000 to 600,000 distinct CDR3 sequences, around 14% seen once. A further study also used this sample, focusing on yellow fever vaccine responses in identical twins.

Input material: CD4+ T cells sorted from blood. The receptors were gathered from a woman aged 18-29 years in good health.

This clonotype was seen only a few times. The V call is TRBV12-3 or TRBV12-4, the J call TRBJ2-3; weak D call: TRBD2 (5 bases). The CDR3 is 15 residues long. Trimming removed 1 base at V and 5 bases at J, with 13 bases between. The CDR3 reads CASSLGGLALDTQYF. The DNA of the CDR3 is TGTGCCAGCAGTTTAGGAGGGCTAGCTTTAGATACGCAGTATTTT.

This clonotype has more than one count but fewer than ten. The chain recombines TRBV5-1 with TRBJ2-7, with 9 bases fitting TRBD2. Trimming cost V 2 bases and J 1 base; bases outside gene matches: 7. The CDR3 sequence is 16 residues long. Germline V gene lookup returns CDR1 SGHRS and CDR2 YFSETQ. The CDR3 nucleotides read TGCGCCAGCAGCTTTCTTTCCAGCGGGGGGTCCTACGAGCAGTACTTC. The encoded protein is CASSFLSSGGSYEQYF.

Many counts were recorded for this clonotype. V and J are TRBV12-3 or TRBV12-4 and TRBJ2-2; D unclear. Deletions cut 5 bases from V and 0 bases from J, with 10 bases between. The CDR3 has 15 residues. This CDR3 reads CASSRYTANTGELFF. Here the CDR3 DNA reads TGTGCCAGCAGTCGCTATACCGCGAACACCGGGGAGCTGTTTTTT.

This clonotype was seen a handful of times. The rearrangement links TRBV25-1 to TRBJ2-7; 14 nucleotides match TRBD2. CDR1 is MGHDK and CDR2 is SYGVNS in the germline V gene. The ends lost 3 bases at V and 6 bases at J; junction bases unmatched: 7. This CDR3 is 16 amino acids long. CDR3 in amino acids: CASSEGLAGERSEQYF. CDR3 DNA sequence: TGTGCCAGCAGTGAGGGACTAGCGGGAGAGCGGAGCGAGCAGTACTTC.

This clonotype was seen a handful of times. The chain carries TRBV20-1 and TRBJ2-1, with D perhaps TRBD2 (6 bases). Germline V CDR1 and CDR2: DFQATT, SNEGSKA (reference sequence). The CDR3 length is 11 residues. Trimming removed 3 bases from V and 8 bases from J, with 8 bases in between. The chain's CDR3 is CSASREDEQFF. Here the CDR3 DNA reads TGCAGTGCTAGTAGGGAGGATGAGCAGTTCTTC.

This clonotype occurred a few times. The chain is built from TRBV6-5 and TRBJ2-1; a weak D match, TRBD1 (5 bases). The V gene lost 7 bases and the J gene lost 5 bases, with 9 bases spanning the gap. The CDR3 totals 12 residues. Germline lookup yields CDR1 MNHEY and CDR2 SVGAGI. The CDR3 bases are TGTGCCAGCAACTCACAGGACAATGAGCAGTTCTTC. Amino acid sequence: CASNSQDNEQFF.

The V call is TRBV3-1, the J call TRBJ2-1; 9 bases map to TRBD2. Trimming cost V 2 bases and J 4 bases; bases outside gene matches: 15. CDR1 is LGHDT and CDR2 is YNNKEL in the germline V gene (reference sequence). The CDR3 extends over 19 amino acids. Written as DNA, the CDR3 is TGTGCCAGCAGCCAATCGGGACTAGCCGGAGTGGGGGCTTACAATGAGCAGTTCTTC. It encodes CASSQSGLAGVGAYNEQFF.

There are a few counts of this clonotype. This chain connects TRBV7-8 to TRBJ1-1, with a possible D match to TRBD1 (6 bases). Trimming took off 1 base at V and 8 bases at J, with 11 bases between the two ends. The CDR3 contains 13 residues. CDR1 is SGHVS and CDR2 is FQNEAQ in the germline V gene. This CDR3 is CASSLGGGPEAFF. For the CDR3, the DNA is TGTGCCAGCAGCTTAGGGGGGGGGCCCGAAGCTTTCTTT.

The chain recombines TRBV6-2 or TRBV6-3 with TRBJ2-1; D is unresolved. The germline gives CDR1 MNHEY, CDR2 SVGEGT. The V gene lost 7 bases and the J gene lost 0 bases, with 10 bases spanning the gap. The CDR3 totals 14 residues. Here the CDR3 reads CASTRQSSYNEQFF. Here the CDR3 DNA reads TGTGCCAGCACACGGCAGAGCTCCTACAATGAGCAGTTCTTC.

This clonotype came up a few times. The rearrangement uses TRBV25-1 and TRBJ1-6; D is unresolved. Trimming cost V 4 bases and J 3 bases, with 4 bases left between them. The CDR3 sequence is 13 residues long. Germline assignment: CDR1 MGHDK and CDR2 SYGVNS. CDR3 residues: CASSGGYNSPLHF. DNA of the CDR3: TGTGCCAGCAGTGGAGGCTATAATTCACCCCTCCACTTT. Filled out from reference TRBV25-1 and TRBJ1-6, the complete variable domain reads EADIYQTPRYLVIGTGKKITLECSQTMGHDKMYWYQQDPGMELHLIHYSYGVNSTEKGDLSSESTVSRIRTEHFPLTLESARPSHTSQYLCASSGGYNSPLHFGNGTRLTVT.

This chain links TRBV12-3 or TRBV12-4 with TRBJ2-5; the D is unclear. V was pared by 8 bases and J by 7 bases, with 14 bases between. This CDR3 region has 12 residues. CDR3 sequence reads: CASGKLFGTQYF. The CDR3 nucleotides are TGTGCCAGCGGAAAGTTGTTTGGGACCCAGTACTTC.

This clonotype was counted only a few times. The chain joins TRBV3-1 to TRBJ2-3; D might be TRBD2 (6 bases). In germline, CDR1 is LGHDT, CDR2 YNNKEL (reference sequence). The CDR3 loop spans 16 amino acids. The ends were cut back, 6 bases at V and 2 bases at J, with 18 bases in the middle. The CDR3 sequence: CASSEAGGLFTDTQYF. In DNA, the CDR3 is TGTGCCAGCAGTGAAGCCGGGGGACTCTTCACAGATACGCAGTATTTT.